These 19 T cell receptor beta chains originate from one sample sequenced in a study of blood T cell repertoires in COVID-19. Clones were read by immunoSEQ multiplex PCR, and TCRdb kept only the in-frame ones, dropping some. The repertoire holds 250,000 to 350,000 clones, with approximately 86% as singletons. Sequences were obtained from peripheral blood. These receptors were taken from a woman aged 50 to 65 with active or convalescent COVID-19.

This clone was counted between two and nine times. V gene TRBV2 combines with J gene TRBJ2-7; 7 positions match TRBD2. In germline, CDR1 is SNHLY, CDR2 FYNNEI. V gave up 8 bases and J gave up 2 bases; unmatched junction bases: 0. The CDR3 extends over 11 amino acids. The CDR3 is CASAGAYEQYF. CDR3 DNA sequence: TGTGCCAGCGCGGGGGCCTACGAGCAGTACTTC.

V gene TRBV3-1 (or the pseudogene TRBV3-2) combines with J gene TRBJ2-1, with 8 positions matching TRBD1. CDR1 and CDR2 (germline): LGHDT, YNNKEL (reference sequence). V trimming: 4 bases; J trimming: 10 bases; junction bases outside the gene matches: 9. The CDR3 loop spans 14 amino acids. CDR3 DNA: TGTGCCAGCAGCCTACTACAGGGGGGCCGGGAGCAGTTCTTC. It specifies CASSLLQGGREQFF.

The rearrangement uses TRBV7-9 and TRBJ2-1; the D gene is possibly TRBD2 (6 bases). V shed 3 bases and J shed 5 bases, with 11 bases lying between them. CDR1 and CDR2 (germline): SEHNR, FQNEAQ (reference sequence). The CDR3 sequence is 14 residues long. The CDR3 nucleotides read TGTGCCAGCAGCTTGTCGGGAGCGAACAATGAGCAGTTCTTC. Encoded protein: CASSLSGANNEQFF.

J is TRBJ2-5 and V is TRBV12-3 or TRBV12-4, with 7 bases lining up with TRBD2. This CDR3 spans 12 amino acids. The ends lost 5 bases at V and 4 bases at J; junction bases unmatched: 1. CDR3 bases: TGTGCCAGCAGTAGGGAGGGAGAGACCCAGTACTTC. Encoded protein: CASSREGETQYF.

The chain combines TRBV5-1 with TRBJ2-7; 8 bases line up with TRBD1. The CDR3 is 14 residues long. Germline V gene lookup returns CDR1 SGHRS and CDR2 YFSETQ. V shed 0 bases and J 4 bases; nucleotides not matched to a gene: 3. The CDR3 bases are TGCGCCAGCAGCTTGGTGGACAGGGTGTACGAGCAGTACTTC. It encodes CASSLVDRVYEQYF. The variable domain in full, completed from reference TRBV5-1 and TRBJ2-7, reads KAGVTQTPRYLIKTRGQQVTLSCSPISGHRSVSWYQQTPGQGLQFLFEYFSETQRNKGNFPGRFSGRQFSNSRSEMNVSTLELGDSALYLCASSLVDRVYEQYFGPGTRLTVT.

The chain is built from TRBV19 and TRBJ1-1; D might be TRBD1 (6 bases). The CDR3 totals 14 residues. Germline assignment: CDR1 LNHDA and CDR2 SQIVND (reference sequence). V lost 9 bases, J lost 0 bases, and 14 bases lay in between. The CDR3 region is CASQQGRMNTEAFF. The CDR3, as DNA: TGTGCCAGCCAACAGGGTCGCATGAACACTGAAGCTTTCTTT.

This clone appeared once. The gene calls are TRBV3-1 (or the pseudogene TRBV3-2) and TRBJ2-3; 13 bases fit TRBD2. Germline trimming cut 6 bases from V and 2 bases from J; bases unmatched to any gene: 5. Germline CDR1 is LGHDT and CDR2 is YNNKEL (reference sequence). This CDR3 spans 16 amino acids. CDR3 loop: CASSRLAGGFTDTQYF. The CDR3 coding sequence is TGTGCCAGCAGTAGACTAGCGGGAGGATTCACAGATACGCAGTATTTT.

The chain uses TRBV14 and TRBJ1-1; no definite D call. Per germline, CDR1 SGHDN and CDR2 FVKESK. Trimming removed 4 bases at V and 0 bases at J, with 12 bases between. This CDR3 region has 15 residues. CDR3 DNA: TGTGCCAGCAGCCCAGACGCCAGAATGAACACTGAAGCTTTCTTT. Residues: CASSPDARMNTEAFF.

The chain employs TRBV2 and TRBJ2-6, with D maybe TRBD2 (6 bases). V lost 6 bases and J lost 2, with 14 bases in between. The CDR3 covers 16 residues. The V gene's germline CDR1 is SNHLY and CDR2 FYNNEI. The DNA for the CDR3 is TGTGCCAGCAGCCAAACGGGGAGGACTGGGGCCAACGTCCTGACTTTC. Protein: CASSQTGRTGANVLTF.

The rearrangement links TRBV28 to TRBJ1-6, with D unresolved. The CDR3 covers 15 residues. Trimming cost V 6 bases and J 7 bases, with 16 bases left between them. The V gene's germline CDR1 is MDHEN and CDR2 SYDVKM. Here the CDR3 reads CASRADWVSNSPLHF. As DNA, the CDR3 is TGTGCCAGCAGGGCTGACTGGGTGTCGAATTCACCCCTCCACTTT.

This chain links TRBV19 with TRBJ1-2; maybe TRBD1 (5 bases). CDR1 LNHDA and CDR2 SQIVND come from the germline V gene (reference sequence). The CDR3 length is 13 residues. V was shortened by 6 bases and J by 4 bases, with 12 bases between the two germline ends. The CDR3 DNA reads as TGTGCCAGTAGACTTGACAGTTTCTATGGCTACACCTTC. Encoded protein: CASRLDSFYGYTF.

The CDR3, as DNA: TGTGCCAGCAGCTTGACGATCTCGTCTAGCGGGGGGAGGAATGAGCAGTTCTTC. It encodes CASSLTISSSGGRNEQFF. The chain recombines TRBV4-2 with TRBJ2-1, with 11 bases aligning to TRBD2. From germline, CDR1 is LGHNA and CDR2 YNFKEQ. V was clipped by 5 bases and J by 7 bases; unmatched bases: 16. This CDR3 has 18 residues.

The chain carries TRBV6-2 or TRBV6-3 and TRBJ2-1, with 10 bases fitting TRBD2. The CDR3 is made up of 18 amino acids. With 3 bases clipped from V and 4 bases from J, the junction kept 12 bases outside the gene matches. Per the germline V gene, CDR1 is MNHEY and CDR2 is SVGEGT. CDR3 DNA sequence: TGTGCCAGCAGTTATTCGCCCCCGACTAGCGGGCTATACAATGAGCAGTTCTTC. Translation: CASSYSPPTSGLYNEQFF.

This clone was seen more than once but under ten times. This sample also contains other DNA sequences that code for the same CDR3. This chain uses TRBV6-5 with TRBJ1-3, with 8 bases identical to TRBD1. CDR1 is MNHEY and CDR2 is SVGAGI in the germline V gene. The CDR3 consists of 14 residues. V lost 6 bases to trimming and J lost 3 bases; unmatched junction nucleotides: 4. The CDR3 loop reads CASSPTGDGNTIYF. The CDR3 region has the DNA TGTGCCAGCAGCCCGACAGGGGATGGAAACACCATATATTTT.

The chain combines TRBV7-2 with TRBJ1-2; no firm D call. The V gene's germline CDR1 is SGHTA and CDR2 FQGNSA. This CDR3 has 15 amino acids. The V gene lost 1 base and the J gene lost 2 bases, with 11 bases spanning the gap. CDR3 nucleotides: TGTGCCAGCAGCTTAGGCGCGGTCCCAAACTATGGCTACACCTTC. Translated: CASSLGAVPNYGYTF. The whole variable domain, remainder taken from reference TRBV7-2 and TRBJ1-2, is GAGVSQSPSNKVTEKGKDVELRCDPISGHTALYWYRQSLGQGLEFLIYFQGNSAPDKSGLPSDRFSAERTGGSVSTLTIQRTQQEDSAVYLCASSLGAVPNYGYTFGSGTRLTVV.

The CDR3 here is CASRDPGQKTHGYTF. The CDR3 nucleotides are TGTGCCAGCAGGGATCCGGGACAAAAGACCCATGGCTACACCTTC. This chain links TRBV3-1 (or the pseudogene TRBV3-2) with TRBJ1-2; D is possibly TRBD1 (6 bases). Germline loops: CDR1 LGHDT, CDR2 YNNKEL (reference sequence). V was cut by 6 bases and J by 6 bases, with 20 bases left in between. This CDR3 region has 15 residues.

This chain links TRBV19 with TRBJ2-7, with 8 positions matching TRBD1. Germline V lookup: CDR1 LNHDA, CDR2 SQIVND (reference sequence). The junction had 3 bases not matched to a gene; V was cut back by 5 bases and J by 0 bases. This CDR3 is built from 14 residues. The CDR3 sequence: CASSLTGGSYEQYF. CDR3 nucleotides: TGTGCCAGTAGTCTCACAGGGGGCTCCTACGAGCAGTACTTC.

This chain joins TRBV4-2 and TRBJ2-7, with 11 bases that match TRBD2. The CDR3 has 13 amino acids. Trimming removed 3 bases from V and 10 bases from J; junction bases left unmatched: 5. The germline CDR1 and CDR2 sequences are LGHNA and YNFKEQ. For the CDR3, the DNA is TGTGCCAGCAGCCACCCGGGACTAGCGGTACAGTACTTC. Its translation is CASSHPGLAVQYF.

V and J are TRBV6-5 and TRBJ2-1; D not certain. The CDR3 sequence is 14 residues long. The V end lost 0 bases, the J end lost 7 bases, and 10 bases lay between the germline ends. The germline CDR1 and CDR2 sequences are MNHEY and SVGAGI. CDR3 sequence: CASSYSIAANEQFF. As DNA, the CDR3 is TGTGCCAGCAGTTACTCGATAGCCGCTAATGAGCAGTTCTTC.